The 10 T cell receptor beta chains reported below all come from one sample, sequenced in a study of blood T cells in healthy people across ages. It was with a sample-barcoded 5' primer and a J-beta primer mix that a second PCR of about 6 to 12 cycles was run. In TCRdb, the 5' RACE reads were re-called with MiXCR into one record per CDR3 protein. This table holds hundreds of thousands of distinct CDR3 sequences, 25% to 35% found once. Sequenced: blood. The source is an elderly woman in good health.

This clonotype was detected a few times. V gene TRBV5-1 combines with J gene TRBJ2-1, with 8 positions matching TRBD2. The V gene end was trimmed by 2 bases and the J gene end by 5 bases; junction bases not matched to a gene: 15. From germline, CDR1 is SGHRS and CDR2 YFSETQ. The CDR3 loop spans 18 amino acids. CDR3 amino acids: CASSFPGLVIPGDNEQFF. The DNA of the CDR3 is TGCGCCAGCAGCTTTCCGGGACTAGTTATCCCCGGGGACAATGAGCAGTTCTTC.

V usage is TRBV12-3 or TRBV12-4 and J usage is TRBJ2-3, with D unresolved. The CDR3 is made up of 17 amino acids. The V gene lost 0 bases and the J gene lost 2 bases, with 15 bases spanning the gap. The CDR3 nucleotides are TGTGCCAGCAGTTTAGCGGCGGATGGGCAGCTCACAGATACGCAGTATTTT. As protein: CASSLAADGQLTDTQYF.

The chain combines TRBV11-2 with TRBJ2-2, with no clear D. V dropped 2 bases and J dropped 4 bases, with 8 bases sitting between them. Germline values: CDR1 SGHAT, CDR2 FQNNGV. The length of the CDR3 is 14 residues. CDR3 nucleotides: TGTGCCAGCAGCTTAACAACTATCACCGGGGAGCTGTTTTTT. Translated, it gives CASSLTTITGELFF. The full variable domain, in which reference TRBV11-2 and TRBJ2-2 provide the parts outside the CDR3, is EAGVAQSPRYKIIEKRQSVAFWCNPISGHATLYWYQQILGQGPKLLIQFQNNGVVDDSQLPKDRFSAERLKGVDSTLKIQPAKLEDSAVYLCASSLTTITGELFFGEGSRLTVL.

The CDR3 spells CASSRGSLAGGTDTQYF. Here the CDR3 DNA reads TGTGCCAGCAGTCGGGGGTCGCTAGCGGGGGGCACAGATACGCAGTATTTT. The J gene is TRBJ2-3, the V gene TRBV2; 10 positions match TRBD2. The CDR3 loop spans 17 amino acids. The V and J ends lost 5 bases and 1 base, in that order; junction bases with no gene match: 9. Germline CDR1 SNHLY, CDR2 FYNNEI.

In this sample, this clonotype turned up many times. This chain's CDR3 is CASSLGAVGTSYNEQFF. CDR3 sequence (DNA): TGTGCCAGCAGCTTAGGGGCAGTCGGGACATCCTACAATGAGCAGTTCTTC. The chain is built from TRBV28 and TRBJ2-1; possibly TRBD1 for D (6 bases). Germline V gives CDR1 MDHEN, CDR2 SYDVKM. Trimming took 6 bases from V and 1 from J, leaving 19 bases between them. This CDR3 has 17 residues.

Points on this clonotype: A much larger clone lies a single base off, so this may be a read error. The chain uses TRBV20-1 and TRBJ2-4; D not certain. The germline gives CDR1 DFQATT, CDR2 SNEGSKA (reference sequence). V lost 1 base and J lost 1, with 11 bases in between. This CDR3 is built from 15 residues. CDR3 in amino acids: CSARVQDGAKNIQYF. CDR3 sequence (DNA): TGCAGTGCTAGAGTCCAGGACGGGGCCAAAAACATTCAGTACTTC.

The CDR3 loop is CASSPRDGYNQPQHF. The CDR3, as DNA: TGTGCCAGCAGCCCTCGGGACGGGTACAATCAGCCCCAGCATTTT. The chain recombines TRBV9 with TRBJ1-5; perhaps TRBD1 as D (5 bases). V was pared by 4 bases and J by 3 bases, with 14 bases between. The CDR3 sequence is 15 residues long. The V gene's germline CDR1 is SGDLS and CDR2 YYNGEE.

J is TRBJ2-2 and V is TRBV7-2; 12 bases map to TRBD1. CDR3 length: 16 residues. Trimming took 2 bases from V and 7 from J; bases not matched to a gene: 5. The germline gives CDR1 SGHTA, CDR2 FQGNSA. DNA for the CDR3: TGTGCCAGCAGCTTAAGTGGGACAGGGGGCATCGGGGAGCTGTTTTTT. This translates into CASSLSGTGGIGELFF.

This clonotype showed up just a few times. This may come from a read error, since a much larger clone is one base off. CDR3 amino acids: CASGWGPRETQYF. The CDR3 region has the DNA TGTGCCAGCGGCTGGGGGCCCCGAGAGACCCAGTACTTC. The V gene is TRBV7-2, the J gene TRBJ2-5, with a weak D call TRBD1 (6 bases). The CDR3 sequence is 13 residues long. Germline V gene lookup returns CDR1 SGHTA and CDR2 FQGNSA. Trimming shortened V by 8 bases and J by 4 bases, and 14 bases separated the two germline ends.

Many counts were recorded for this clonotype. The rearrangement links TRBV6-2 or TRBV6-3 to TRBJ2-3; maybe TRBD2 (5 bases). Per the germline V gene, CDR1 is MNHEY and CDR2 is SVGEGT. V was clipped by 2 bases and J by 6 bases, with 9 bases between them. This CDR3 has 13 amino acids. CDR3 DNA sequence: TGTGCCAGCAGTTACGCCACGGGGGATACGCAGTATTTT. Translation: CASSYATGDTQYF.